This T cell receptor beta chain was found in a study of CD8 T cells in ankylosing spondylitis. At least ten counts were recorded for this clonotype. MiXCR was run by TCRdb on the 5' RACE reads, yielding one entry per CDR3 protein. The repertoire includes some 70,000 distinct CDR3 sequences, 5.3% of them detected once, and about 2.2% sits in the top ten. Germline CDR1 is LGHNA and CDR2 is YSLEER. This CDR3 is 14 amino acids long. Trimming took 0 bases from V and 6 from J; bases not matched to a gene: 4. This chain links TRBV4-3 with TRBJ2-7, with 8 bases aligning to TRBD1. Sample: blood, either unsorted or a sorted T cell fraction (not recorded which). This clonotype was obtained from a male donor with ankylosing spondylitis or in good health (not recorded which). CDR3 in amino acids: CASSQDDRGGEQYF. The CDR3 DNA sequence: TGCGCCAGCAGCCAAGACGACAGGGGAGGCGAGCAGTACTTC.